This entry lists 24 T cell receptor beta chains sequenced from one sample in a study of T cells in Graves' hyperthyroidism and ophthalmopathy. RNA transcripts gave rise to amplified TCR beta CDR3 regions. The TCR CDR3 was amplified in a first-round RT-PCR using the HTBI primer set. A single record per CDR3 protein comes from TCRdb applying MiXCR to the multiplex PCR reads. The profile covers hundreds of thousands of distinct CDR3 sequences, with about 14% appearing a single time and around 13% taken by the ten largest. The sample taken for sequencing was blood. All receptors come from a woman between 45 and 60 years old with Graves' ophthalmopathy.

This clonotype was seen many times. The chain is built from TRBV24-1 and TRBJ1-5; a weak D match, TRBD1 (5 bases). CDR1 KGHDR and CDR2 SFDVKD come from the germline V gene. The CDR3 loop spans 15 amino acids. Trimming removed 5 bases from V and 5 bases from J, with 15 bases in between. CDR3 in amino acids: CATSATGRGDQPQHF. In DNA form, the CDR3 reads TGTGCCACCAGTGCCACGGGAAGGGGCGATCAGCCCCAGCATTTT.

The V gene is TRBV4-1, the J gene TRBJ2-1; 14 bases match TRBD2. This CDR3 is built from 15 residues. CDR1 MGHRA and CDR2 YSYEKL come from the germline V gene. With V trimmed by 4 bases and J by 6 bases, 2 bases remained unmatched. This CDR3 reads CASSRGTSGSNEQFF. The CDR3 nucleotides read TGCGCCAGCAGCCGAGGGACTAGCGGGAGCAATGAGCAGTTCTTC.

This clonotype was seen many times. V is TRBV6-1 and J is TRBJ2-7, with a weak D call TRBD2 (6 bases). CDR1 MNHNS and CDR2 SASEGT come from the germline V gene. The V end lost 5 bases, the J end lost 2 bases, and 16 bases lay between the germline ends. The CDR3 runs 15 residues. The DNA for the CDR3 is TGTGCCAGCAGTTTCACGTTGGGGGGAACCTACGAGCAGTACTTC. This encodes CASSFTLGGTYEQYF.

This clonotype was found many times. The CDR3 region has the DNA TGCAGCGTTGATTTGATGGCCACAGATACGCAGTATTTT. Protein product: CSVDLMATDTQYF. V usage is TRBV29-1 and J usage is TRBJ2-3; D unclear. The CDR3 covers 13 residues. Trimming took 3 bases from V and 2 from J, leaving 9 bases between them. The germline CDR1 and CDR2 sequences are SQVTM and ANQGSEA.

Points on this clonotype: The junction departs from germline at one end; a sequencing error may be responsible. The V gene is TRBV7-2, the J gene TRBJ1-1; 7 bases map to TRBD1. The CDR3 covers 15 residues. Germline CDR1 and CDR2: SGHTA and FQGNSA. CDR3 bases: TGTATCAGCAGCTCCCAGGGGGTACGGGACACTGAAGCTTTCTTT. Protein: CISSSQGVRDTEAFF.

The CDR3 coding sequence is TGTGCCAGCAGTTTAATCCCTGGGCTAGCCCAAACAGATACGCAGTATTTT. It encodes CASSLIPGLAQTDTQYF. The gene calls are TRBV27 and TRBJ2-3, with D perhaps TRBD2 (5 bases). With 2 bases removed from V and 3 bases from J, the gap between germline ends came to 18 bases. The CDR3 consists of 17 residues. Germline assignment: CDR1 MNHEY and CDR2 SMNVEV (reference sequence).

This clonotype was seen at least ten times. The chain joins TRBV7-6 to TRBJ1-1, with D perhaps TRBD1 (5 bases). Germline V gene data show CDR1 as SGHVS and CDR2 as FNYEAQ. V was trimmed by 1 base and J by 5 bases, leaving 8 bases between them. The CDR3 runs to 13 residues. The CDR3 here is CASSLGRETEAFF. The CDR3 nucleotides read TGTGCCAGCAGCTTAGGCAGGGAAACTGAAGCTTTCTTT.

The chain carries TRBV4-3 and TRBJ2-7; D remains ambiguous. This CDR3 spans 14 amino acids. In germline, CDR1 is LGHNA, CDR2 YSLEER. V lost 8 bases to trimming and J lost 1 base, with 15 bases between them. The CDR3 spells CASSAGSQSYEQYF. The CDR3 DNA reads as TGCGCCAGCTCCGCCGGATCGCAATCCTACGAGCAGTACTTC.

This chain connects TRBV9 to TRBJ2-5, with D possibly matching TRBD2 (5 bases). This CDR3 is built from 13 residues. V was trimmed by 3 bases and J by 5 bases, leaving 11 bases between them. Germline-derived CDR1 and CDR2 are SGDLS and YYNGEE. Written as DNA, the CDR3 is TGTGCCAGCAGCGGGGGATCGGGGGAGACCCAGTACTTC. It specifies CASSGGSGETQYF.

This chain joins TRBV5-1 and TRBJ2-5, with D tentatively TRBD2 (7 bases). V lost 7 bases and J 1 base, leaving 26 bases between the germline ends. The CDR3 contains 18 residues. Germline V CDR1 and CDR2: SGHRS, YFSETQ. The CDR3 sequence: CASGLAGVGGAIQETQYF. CDR3 DNA sequence: TGCGCCAGCGGCCTGGCGGGAGTCGGGGGCGCGATCCAAGAGACCCAGTACTTC.

In its sample, this clonotype was seen a few times. The J gene is TRBJ2-6, the V gene TRBV18; D gene ambiguous. Trimming removed 3 bases from V and 0 bases from J, with 9 bases in between. In germline, CDR1 is KGHSH, CDR2 LQKENI. This CDR3 is built from 16 residues. The CDR3 DNA sequence: TGTGCCAGCTCACCTCCCTCCATCTCTGGGGCCAACGTCCTGACTTTC. Protein sequence: CASSPPSISGANVLTF.

This clonotype was found many times. The chain recombines TRBV20-1 with TRBJ2-7; no reliable D call. V dropped 4 bases and J dropped 2 bases, with 9 bases sitting between them. The CDR3 sequence is 12 residues long. Germline V gene lookup returns CDR1 DFQATT and CDR2 SNEGSKA (reference sequence). CDR3 coding DNA: TGCAGTGCTAATGACAACACCTACGAGCAGTACTTC. Its translation: CSANDNTYEQYF.

The rearrangement uses TRBV10-3 and TRBJ2-3; TRBD2 matches at 7 bases. V shed 0 bases, J shed 0 bases, and the junction held 3 bases outside the gene matches. The CDR3 sequence is 16 residues long. Germline V lookup: CDR1 ENHRY, CDR2 SYGVKD. The CDR3 nucleotides are TGTGCCATCAGTGAGTCTTTTAGCGGGAGCACAGATACGCAGTATTTT. This sequence encodes CAISESFSGSTDTQYF.

There are many counts of this clonotype. The chain is built from TRBV5-1 and TRBJ2-3; 11 bases line up with TRBD2. The J segment lost 4 bases and the V segment lost 4 bases, leaving 14 bases of the junction unmatched. CDR3 length: 18 amino acids. Germline CDR1 is SGHRS and CDR2 is YFSETQ. The CDR3 DNA is TGCGCCAGCAGCCCGCGACCTATACTAGCGGGAGCGTCAGATACGCAGTATTTT. Translated: CASSPRPILAGASDTQYF.

Worth noting for this clonotype: A single base separates this from a much larger clone, so it may be a read error. This chain connects TRBV7-8 to TRBJ2-5, with 14 bases aligning to TRBD2. CDR3 length: 16 residues. Germline values: CDR1 SGHVS, CDR2 FQNEAQ. The CDR3 nucleotides are TGTGCCAGCAGCGCCGGTCCGGGACTAGCGGGAGAGACCCGGTACTTC. It codes for CASSAGPGLAGETRYF.

The J gene is TRBJ1-4, the V gene TRBV15; TRBD1 agrees at 9 bases. The germline V gene encodes CDR1 LNHNV and CDR2 YYDKDF (reference sequence). Trimming took 4 bases from V and 8 from J; bases not matched to a gene: 5. There are 14 residues in the CDR3. DNA for the CDR3: TGTGCCACCAGCATTAGGACAGGGGTAGAAAAACTGTTTTTT. It is translated as CATSIRTGVEKLFF.

This clonotype was detected many times. Written as DNA, the CDR3 is TGTGCCAGCAGTTTACAGGGAGGTACTGAAGCTTTCTTT. Its translation: CASSLQGGTEAFF. This chain links TRBV28 with TRBJ1-1, with D maybe TRBD1 (5 bases). V was pared by 2 bases and J by 5 bases, with 9 bases between. The CDR3 length is 13 residues. CDR1 is MDHEN, CDR2 SYDVKM, per germline. The full variable domain, in which reference TRBV28 and TRBJ1-1 provide the parts outside the CDR3, is DVKVTQSSRYLVKRTGEKVFLECVQDMDHENMFWYRQDPGLGLRLIYFSYDVKMKEKGDIPEGYSVSREKKERFSLILESASTNQTSMYLCASSLQGGTEAFFGQGTRLTVV.

The rearrangement links TRBV5-6 to TRBJ2-5; possibly TRBD2 for D (6 bases). Between the trimmed V and J ends, which lost 0 bases and 5 bases, there was a span of 23 bases. Germline CDR1 and CDR2: SGHDT and YYEEEE. This CDR3 comprises 18 residues. The CDR3 loop is CASSLEGGGPQGRETQYF. In nucleotides, the CDR3 is TGTGCCAGCAGCTTGGAGGGTGGAGGGCCTCAGGGTCGTGAGACCCAGTACTTC.

This clonotype was counted many times. The V call is TRBV7-9, the J call TRBJ2-7; D uncertain. Germline V CDR1 and CDR2: SEHNR, FQNEAQ (reference sequence). V dropped 5 bases and J dropped 0 bases, with 11 bases sitting between them. CDR3 size: 14 residues. The CDR3 region has the DNA TGTGCCAGCAGCCCCCATGGTAGCTCCTACGAGCAGTACTTC. It encodes CASSPHGSSYEQYF.

This clonotype has more than one count but fewer than ten. The genes are TRBV7-2 and TRBJ2-2; maybe TRBD1 (5 bases). Germline values: CDR1 SGHTA, CDR2 FQGNSA. CDR3 length equals 16 residues. V lost 4 bases, J lost 1 base, and 13 bases lay in between. The DNA of the CDR3 is TGTGCCAGCAGCTCTCGGCTTGGACAGAACACCGGGGAGCTGTTTTTT. This translates into CASSSRLGQNTGELFF.

Comment on this clonotype: One junction end disagrees with the germline gene, perhaps due to a read error. CDR3 residues: CASSLFSPASILTYEQYF. The CDR3 coding sequence is TGTGCCAGCAGTTTATTCAGTCCCGCTAGCATATTAACCTATGAGCAGTACTTC. This chain connects TRBV27 to TRBJ2-7; weak D call: TRBD2 (5 bases). CDR1 and CDR2 from the germline V gene are MNHEY and SMNVEV (reference sequence). The CDR3 is made up of 18 amino acids.

CDR3 nucleotides: TGCAGTGCTAGAGATATCGGACAGTTTGGAAACACCATATATTTT. Protein sequence: CSARDIGQFGNTIYF. This chain uses TRBV20-1 with TRBJ1-3; TRBD1 is a possible D gene (6 bases). Per germline, CDR1 DFQATT and CDR2 SNEGSKA (reference sequence). This CDR3 has 15 amino acids. V gave up 0 bases and J gave up 3 bases, with 12 bases separating them.

This clonotype was observed many times. The J gene is TRBJ2-3, the V gene TRBV2; 9 bases align to TRBD1. The CDR3 contains 13 residues. Germline V CDR1 and CDR2: SNHLY, FYNNEI. J was trimmed by 4 bases and V by 10 bases; bases with no gene match: 6. CDR3 in amino acids: CAITDRGADTQYF. DNA for the CDR3: TGTGCCATCACGGACAGGGGCGCAGATACGCAGTATTTT.

V usage is TRBV19 and J usage is TRBJ2-1; a possible D gene is TRBD2 (6 bases). The V gene lost 7 bases and the J gene lost 8 bases, with 21 bases spanning the gap. Germline lookup yields CDR1 LNHDA and CDR2 SQIVND (reference sequence). The CDR3 length is 15 residues. The CDR3 bases are TGTGCCAGTACTCCTGGAGGGCCAATGGGAGATGAGCAGTTCTTC. Encoded protein: CASTPGGPMGDEQFF.